The 19 T cell receptor beta chains presented below share a single source sample, sequenced in a study of regulatory dendritic cells for organ transplantation. No antigen has been assigned to these receptors. CFSE-labeled sorted T cells met regulatory or mature dendritic cells for roughly 5 days. Sequencing used immunoSEQ multiplex PCR; TCRdb keeps in-frame clones, though not all of them. Of 15,000 to 20,000 clones listed, around 85% are singletons. Specimen: memory CD4+ T cells from blood cultured with regulatory dendritic cells. Regarding subset: CD45RO+ memory T cells. The receptors were gathered from a human donor in good health.

The chain links TRBV27 to TRBJ1-2; 9 nucleotides agree with TRBD1. Trimming took 3 bases from V and 5 from J; bases not matched to a gene: 7. Germline V CDR1 and CDR2: MNHEY, SMNVEV (reference sequence). CDR3 length equals 15 residues. CDR3 DNA: TGTGCCAGCAGTTTTATATCCGGGACAGGGTATGGCTACACCTTC. Its protein product is CASSFISGTGYGYTF.

The gene calls are TRBV7-9 and TRBJ2-1; D assignment may be TRBD1 or TRBD2 (6 bases each). Germline V gene sequence: CDR1 SEHNR, CDR2 FQNEAQ (reference sequence). V was pared by 5 bases and J by 8 bases, with 25 bases between. This CDR3 spans 17 amino acids. Written as DNA, the CDR3 is TGTGCCAGCAGCCCAGGAGGGGGGCGGGCCGGTCAGGATGAGCAGTTCTTC. It is translated as CASSPGGGRAGQDEQFF.

The rearrangement links TRBV2 to TRBJ1-5, with 8 bases aligning to TRBD1. Looked up from germline, CDR1 is SNHLY and CDR2 is FYNNEI. CDR3 size: 19 residues. V lost 8 bases and J lost 6; bases outside the gene matches: 24. This CDR3 is CASGPGGAYARGRGQPQHF. In nucleotides, the CDR3 is TGTGCCAGCGGACCAGGGGGCGCATACGCTAGGGGGAGAGGTCAGCCCCAGCATTTT.

This rearrangement joins TRBV18 to TRBJ1-3; no reliable D call. Germline V gene sequence: CDR1 KGHSH, CDR2 LQKENI. V lost 1 base, J lost 2 bases, and 12 bases lay in between. The CDR3 extends over 16 amino acids. The CDR3 spells CASSPQGSVPGNTIYF. CDR3 DNA: TGTGCCAGCTCACCACAGGGAAGTGTCCCTGGAAACACCATATATTTT.

The chain recombines TRBV7-2 with TRBJ2-3; D gene uncertain. This CDR3 has 15 amino acids. The germline CDR1 and CDR2 sequences are SGHTA and FQGNSA. Trimming cost V 5 bases and J 0 bases, with 12 bases left between them. This chain's CDR3 is CASSRTTTSTDTQYF. In DNA form, the CDR3 reads TGTGCCAGCAGCCGAACTACCACTAGCACAGATACGCAGTATTTT.

The V call is TRBV4-2, the J call TRBJ2-3; TRBD2 matches at 9 bases. V was clipped by 0 bases and J by 4 bases; unmatched bases: 5. The germline gives CDR1 LGHNA, CDR2 YNFKEQ. The CDR3 consists of 16 residues. The CDR3 DNA sequence: TGTGCCAGCAGCCAAGAGGCTAGCGGGGTATCAGATACGCAGTATTTT. This gives the protein CASSQEASGVSDTQYF.

The J gene is TRBJ2-1, the V gene TRBV6-5; possible D gene TRBD2, 7 bases. The CDR3 totals 14 residues. The V gene lost 8 bases and the J gene lost 4 bases, with 15 bases spanning the gap. Per the germline V gene, CDR1 is MNHEY and CDR2 is SVGAGI. The CDR3 sequence: CASQKGGVYNEQFF. The CDR3 DNA reads TGTGCCAGCCAAAAGGGGGGGGTTTACAATGAGCAGTTCTTC.

The chain employs TRBV9 and TRBJ2-4; possibly TRBD1 for D (6 bases). The CDR3 is 19 residues long. Germline values: CDR1 SGDLS, CDR2 YYNGEE. V lost 0 bases, J lost 0 bases, and 19 bases lay in between. The CDR3 bases are TGTGCCAGCAGCGTAGCCCCCGAAAGGGGGTCCCTAGCCAAAAACATTCAGTACTTC. The encoded protein is CASSVAPERGSLAKNIQYF.

CDR3 bases: TGTGCCAGCAGTGAGGACAGCTACTATGGCTACACCTTC. It specifies CASSEDSYYGYTF. The rearrangement links TRBV2 to TRBJ1-2, with a weak D call TRBD1 (6 bases). Trimming removed 3 bases from V and 3 bases from J, with 8 bases in between. Germline V CDR1 and CDR2: SNHLY, FYNNEI. CDR3 length: 13 residues.

The chain links TRBV6-6 to TRBJ2-3; D is uncertain. The ends were cut back, 7 bases at V and 0 bases at J, with 11 bases in the middle. The CDR3 is made up of 14 amino acids. Germline CDR1 and CDR2: MNHNY and SVGAGI (reference sequence). CDR3 DNA: TGTGCCAGCATCAGTACCTCTAGCACAGATACGCAGTATTTT. This sequence encodes CASISTSSTDTQYF.

This chain connects TRBV5-6 to TRBJ1-2, with D possibly TRBD1 on 5 matching bases. The germline V gene encodes CDR1 SGHDT and CDR2 YYEEEE. V gave up 1 base and J gave up 5 bases, with 15 bases separating them. This CDR3 has 15 amino acids. CDR3 coding DNA: TGTGCCAGCAGCTTGTTTGTAGGGGAGCTGTATGGCTACACCTTC. Translating gives CASSLFVGELYGYTF. The full variable domain, rest sourced from reference TRBV5-6 and TRBJ1-2, is DAGVTQSPTHLIKTRGQQVTLRCSPKSGHDTVSWYQQALGQGPQFIFQYYEEEERQRGNFPDRFSGHQFPNYSSELNVNALLLGDSALYLCASSLFVGELYGYTFGSGTRLTVV.

The chain has TRBV15 and TRBJ2-7, with 9 bases that match TRBD1. The CDR3 spans 17 residues. Trimming removed 5 bases from V and 3 bases from J; junction bases left unmatched: 14. Germline assignment: CDR1 LNHNV and CDR2 YYDKDF (reference sequence). Here the CDR3 DNA reads TGTGCCACCAGCGGCCCTACTCCGGGACAGGGTTTCTACGAGCAGTACTTC. The encoded protein is CATSGPTPGQGFYEQYF.

The J gene is TRBJ2-1, the V gene TRBV4-2; TRBD1 might be the D (5 bases). CDR1 is LGHNA, CDR2 YNFKEQ, per germline. The CDR3 is 16 amino acids. The V gene lost 0 bases and the J gene lost 5 bases, with 14 bases spanning the gap. For the CDR3, the DNA is TGTGCCAGCAGCCAAGAACAAGGACAATGGGACAATGAGCAGTTCTTC. Amino acid sequence: CASSQEQGQWDNEQFF.

By its share, this clone is medium-sized. This chain uses TRBV6-6 with TRBJ1-6, with D maybe TRBD1 (5 bases). The germline gives CDR1 MNHNY, CDR2 SVGAGI (reference sequence). This CDR3 is 16 amino acids long. V lost 0 bases and J 7 bases, leaving 13 bases between the germline ends. The CDR3 nucleotides are TGTGCCAGCAGTTACTCGGGGCAGGGCACGAATTCACCCCTCCACTTT. It encodes CASSYSGQGTNSPLHF.

The chain is built from TRBV10-3 and TRBJ2-7, with D perhaps TRBD1 (6 bases). Germline assignment: CDR1 ENHRY and CDR2 SYGVKD. The CDR3 covers 14 residues. Trimming pared 5 bases from V and 2 bases from J, leaving 13 bases between. CDR3: CAISMTGPPYEQYF. For the CDR3, the DNA is TGTGCCATCAGTATGACAGGTCCCCCCTACGAGCAGTACTTC.

The chain has TRBV5-4 and TRBJ2-5, with 9 bases lining up with TRBD1. Germline lookup yields CDR1 SGHNT and CDR2 YYREEE (reference sequence). This CDR3 is 15 amino acids long. With 0 bases clipped from V and 2 bases from J, the junction kept 2 bases outside the gene matches. The CDR3 here is CASSLVGTGQETQYF. CDR3 DNA: TGTGCCAGCAGCTTGGTGGGGACAGGGCAAGAGACCCAGTACTTC. The entire variable domain, with the rest obtained from reference TRBV5-4 and TRBJ2-5, is as follows: ETGVTQSPTHLIKTRGQQVTLRCSSQSGHNTVSWYQQALGQGPQFIFQYYREEENGRGNFPPRFSGLQFPNYSSELNVNALELDDSALYLCASSLVGTGQETQYFGPGTRLLVL.

The chain recombines TRBV11-3 with TRBJ2-7; D call uncertain. V was shortened by 2 bases and J by 6 bases, with 11 bases between the two germline ends. CDR1 and CDR2 from the germline V gene are SGHNT and YENEEA. There are 13 residues in the CDR3. As DNA, the CDR3 is TGTGCCAGCAGCTTAAGCGAGATCGGCGAGCAGTACTTC. It yields the protein CASSLSEIGEQYF.

The chain recombines TRBV14 with TRBJ2-7; TRBD1 aligns across 7 bases. V gave up 0 bases and J gave up 2 bases; unmatched junction bases: 10. The CDR3 sequence is 17 residues long. Germline V gene sequence: CDR1 SGHDN, CDR2 FVKESK. This CDR3 is CASSQDFSKGGAYEQYF. The CDR3 DNA reads TGTGCCAGCAGCCAAGATTTCTCCAAAGGGGGCGCCTACGAGCAGTACTTC.

The V call is TRBV4-3, the J call TRBJ2-5; 7 nucleotides line up with TRBD1. The V gene end was trimmed by 2 bases and the J gene end by 5 bases; junction bases not matched to a gene: 8. The CDR3 spans 15 residues. Germline V CDR1 and CDR2: LGHNA, YSLEER. CDR3 coding DNA: TGCGCCAGCAGCCAAAAAACAGGGGAATGGGAGACCCAGTACTTC. This gives the protein CASSQKTGEWETQYF.